These T cell receptor beta chains were read from a single sample in a study of human CD8 memory T cell subsets. Following a re-call of the 5' RACE reads, TCRdb has one entry per CDR3 protein and lacks DNA. The sample table sets out about 6,700 distinct CDR3 sequences. The sample comprised CD8+ T cells from PBMCs. All receptors come from a human donor in good health. Both conserved end residues are part of each CDR3. Clone size appears in some rows only: once, few, many, or a class for an expanded clone.

>TRBV7-2|TRBJ1-2|medium-sized
CASSFPEDSLYGYTF
>TRBV5-1|TRBJ2-7|NA
CASSLVASGSGEQYF
>TRBV27|TRBJ2-1|medium-sized
CASSSRTRNEQFF
>TRBV6-5|TRBJ2-1|NA
CASSYGRVNEQFF
>TRBV18|TRBJ2-3|NA
CASSPPDTGTDTQYF
>TRBV12-3/TRBV12-4|TRBJ2-3|NA
CASSTTGTGPTDTQYF
>TRBV14|TRBJ2-1|NA
CASSPLGGLYNEQFF
>TRBV28|TRBJ2-1|medium-sized
CASSPTRTSGRAPFGDEQFF
>TRBV29-1|TRBJ1-4|medium-sized
CSVFGGATNEKLFF
>TRBV5-6|TRBJ2-7|medium-sized
CASSRLAGGSYEQYF
>TRBV6-6|TRBJ1-2|NA
CASSRDSDPYGYTF
>TRBV28|TRBJ1-6|medium-sized
CASGDNSPLHF
>TRBV7-9|TRBJ2-1|NA
CASSPDRTYNEQFF
>TRBV11-2|TRBJ1-4|NA
CASSSTGGDEKLFF
>TRBV27|TRBJ2-3|NA
CASRVAGMESITSTDTQYF
>TRBV27|TRBJ2-2|NA
CATKLVGAGELFF
>TRBV14|TRBJ1-6|medium-sized
CASSQGRSSYNSPLHF
>TRBV15|TRBJ2-7|NA
CATSRDGGSATYEQYF
>TRBV28|TRBJ2-1|NA
CASRPTGSYNEQFF
>TRBV5-4|TRBJ2-2|NA
CASSLGPAGELFF
>TRBV28|TRBJ2-3|NA
CASSLVIASTDTQYF
>TRBV28|TRBJ2-4|NA
CASSLPRLGQGMNIQYF
>TRBV7-2|TRBJ2-1|NA
CASGESGRGSYNEQFF
>TRBV7-9|TRBJ2-5|NA
CASGLAGVNQETQYF
>TRBV4-1|TRBJ1-1|NA
CASSQRDDNTEAFF
>TRBV10-3|TRBJ1-6|NA
CAISATDMAAYNSPLHF
>TRBV12-3/TRBV12-4|TRBJ1-2|NA
CASSSPYRNLDYGYTF
>TRBV7-8|TRBJ2-7|NA
CASSFKGPLAGEQYF
>TRBV11-2|TRBJ2-1|medium-sized
CASSLTSGVDEQFF
>TRBV12-3/TRBV12-4|TRBJ1-2|NA
CASSLEGVVYGYTF
>TRBV3-1|TRBJ2-7|NA
CASSPKVGQGLPEQYF
>TRBV5-4|TRBJ2-5|NA
CASSLNRASRETQYF
>TRBV20-1|TRBJ2-7|NA
CSAPTVNEQYF
>TRBV7-9|TRBJ2-1|medium-sized
CASSPPTAYNEQFF
>TRBV29-1|TRBJ2-7|NA
CSVEEGGSYEQYF
>TRBV5-4|TRBJ1-1|NA
CASSPTGIPMNTEAFF
>TRBV12-3/TRBV12-4|TRBJ2-7|medium-sized
CASGPLADLYEQYF
>TRBV20-1|TRBJ2-7|NA
CSARDFFAEDPKGYEQYF
>TRBV6-2/TRBV6-3|TRBJ1-1|medium-sized
CASRHTPGTGNTEAFF
>TRBV9|TRBJ2-7|NA
CASSPPGQGNEQYF
>TRBV9|TRBJ2-3|large
CASSVDDTDTQYF
>TRBV6-5|TRBJ2-2|NA
CASSYSLRGDGELFF
>TRBV29-1|TRBJ1-1|medium-sized
CSVNRGMEAFF
>TRBV7-9|TRBJ1-5|NA
CASSLESNQPQHF
>TRBV28|TRBJ2-7|NA
CASTRWGDSSYEQYF